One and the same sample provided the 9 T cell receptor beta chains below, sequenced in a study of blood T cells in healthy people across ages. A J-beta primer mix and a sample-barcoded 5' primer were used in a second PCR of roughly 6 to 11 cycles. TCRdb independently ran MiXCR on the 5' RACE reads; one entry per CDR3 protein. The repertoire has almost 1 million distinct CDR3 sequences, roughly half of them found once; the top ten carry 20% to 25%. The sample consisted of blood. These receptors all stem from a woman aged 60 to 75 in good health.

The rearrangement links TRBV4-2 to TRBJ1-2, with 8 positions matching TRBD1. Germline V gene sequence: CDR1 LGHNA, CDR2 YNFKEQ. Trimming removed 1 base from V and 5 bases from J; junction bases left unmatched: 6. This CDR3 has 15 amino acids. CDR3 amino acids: CASSQAGTGYYGYTF. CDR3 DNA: TGTGCCAGCAGCCAAGCGGGGACAGGCTATTATGGCTACACCTTC.

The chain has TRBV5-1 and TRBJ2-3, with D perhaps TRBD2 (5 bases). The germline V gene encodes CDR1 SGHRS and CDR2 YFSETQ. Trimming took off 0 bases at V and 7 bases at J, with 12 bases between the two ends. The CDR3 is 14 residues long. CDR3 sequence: CASSLAPAANTQYF. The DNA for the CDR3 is TGCGCCAGCAGCTTGGCCCCAGCGGCAAATACGCAGTATTTT.

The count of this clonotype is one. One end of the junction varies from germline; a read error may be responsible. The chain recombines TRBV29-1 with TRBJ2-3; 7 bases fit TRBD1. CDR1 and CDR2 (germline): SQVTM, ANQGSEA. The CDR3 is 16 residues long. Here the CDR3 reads CSATILDRVDTDTRYF. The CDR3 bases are TGCAGCGCCACAATCCTTGACAGGGTGGACACAGATACGCGGTATTTT.

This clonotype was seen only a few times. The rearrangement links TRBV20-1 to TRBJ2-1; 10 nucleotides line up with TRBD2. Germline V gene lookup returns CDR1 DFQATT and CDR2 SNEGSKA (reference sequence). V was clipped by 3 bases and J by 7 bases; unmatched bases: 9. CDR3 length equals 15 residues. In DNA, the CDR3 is TGCAGTGCTAGTCAGAGCGGGAGGGCCGTGAATGAGCAGTTCTTC. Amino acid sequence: CSASQSGRAVNEQFF.

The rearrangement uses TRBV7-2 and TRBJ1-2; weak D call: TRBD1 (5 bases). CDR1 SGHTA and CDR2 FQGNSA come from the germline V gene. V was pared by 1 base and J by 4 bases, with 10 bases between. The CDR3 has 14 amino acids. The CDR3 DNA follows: TGTGCCAGCAGCTTAGGACAGCCAGGCTATGGCTACACCTTC. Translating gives CASSLGQPGYGYTF.

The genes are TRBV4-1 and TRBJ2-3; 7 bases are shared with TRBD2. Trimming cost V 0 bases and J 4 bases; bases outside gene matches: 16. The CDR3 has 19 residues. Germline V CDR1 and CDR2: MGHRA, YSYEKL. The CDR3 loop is CASSQDQRGPAGRADTQYF. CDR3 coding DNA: TGCGCCAGCAGCCAAGATCAAAGGGGTCCAGCGGGAAGAGCAGATACGCAGTATTTT.

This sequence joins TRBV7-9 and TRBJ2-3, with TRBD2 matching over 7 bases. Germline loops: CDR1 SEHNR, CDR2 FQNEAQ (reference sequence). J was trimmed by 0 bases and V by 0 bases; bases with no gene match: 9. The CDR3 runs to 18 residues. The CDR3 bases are TGTGCCAGCAGCTTAGCGACCCTAGCGGTATATAGCACAGATACGCAGTATTTT. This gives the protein CASSLATLAVYSTDTQYF.

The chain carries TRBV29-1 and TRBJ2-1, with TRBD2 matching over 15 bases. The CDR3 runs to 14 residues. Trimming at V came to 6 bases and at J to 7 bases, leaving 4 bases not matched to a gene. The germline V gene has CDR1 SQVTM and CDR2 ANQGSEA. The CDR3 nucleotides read TGCAGCGTGGGACTAGCGGGAGGTCGAAATGAGCAGTTCTTC. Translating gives CSVGLAGGRNEQFF.

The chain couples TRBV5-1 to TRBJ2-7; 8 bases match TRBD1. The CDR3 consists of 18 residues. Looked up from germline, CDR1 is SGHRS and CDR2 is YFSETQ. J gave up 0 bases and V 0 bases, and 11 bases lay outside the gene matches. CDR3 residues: CASSLGPSGTGGSYEQYF. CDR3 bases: TGCGCCAGCAGCTTGGGGCCCTCCGGCACAGGGGGCTCCTACGAGCAGTACTTC.